This T cell receptor (beta chain) was found in a study of Ad26.COV2.S vaccination and SARS-CoV-2 variants. About the study: Into the muscle, Ad26.COV2.S was dosed once or twice, 56 days apart.

The V and J ends lost 1 base and 5 bases respectively, with 7 bases between them. The germline V gene has CDR1 SGHRS and CDR2 YFSETQ. This CDR3 is 12 amino acids long. Indicated treatment: roughly 18 received Ad26.COV2.S at low or high dose, single or two shots; several received placebo; per-sample allocation not given. At day 63 after the first vaccine or placebo injection, samples were drawn. Assay used: immunoSEQ multiplex PCR; TCRdb lists only in-frame clones, some missing. In the table there are about 400,000 clones, approximately 89% of which are singletons. Worth noting for this clone: The sample carries other DNA sequences with the same CDR3.

The V gene is TRBV5-1, the J gene TRBJ2-7; perhaps TRBD2 as D (5 bases). The sample in question was peripheral blood, obtained in a trial of Ad26.COV2.S vaccine versus placebo. This receptor was obtained from a person aged 18-60 years who received the Ad26.COV2.S COVID-19 vaccine or a placebo. The CDR3 region has the DNA TGCGCCAGCAGCTTGCGGGGTGACGAGCAGTACTTC. Translated, it gives CASSLRGDEQYF.